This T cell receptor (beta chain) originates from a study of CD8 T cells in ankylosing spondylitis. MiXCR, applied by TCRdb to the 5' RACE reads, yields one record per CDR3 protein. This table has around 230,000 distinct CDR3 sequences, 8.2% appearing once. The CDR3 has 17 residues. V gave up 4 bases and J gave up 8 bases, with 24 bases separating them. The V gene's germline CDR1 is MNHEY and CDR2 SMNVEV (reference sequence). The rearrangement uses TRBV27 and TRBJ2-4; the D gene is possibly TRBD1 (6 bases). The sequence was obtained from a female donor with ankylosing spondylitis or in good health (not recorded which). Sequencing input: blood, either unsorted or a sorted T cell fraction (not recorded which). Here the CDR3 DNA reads TGTGCCAGCAGTTACCCGGGACACACAAGATCAGTAGACATTCAGTACTTC. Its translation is CASSYPGHTRSVDIQYF.